These 5 T cell receptor beta chains were sequenced from one sample in a study of PD-1 blockade in classical Hodgkin lymphoma (dated by TCRdb to the early 2020s). Reading the label with the study, this specimen's time point is: cycle 1 day 1 (C1D1), immediately before nivolumab initiation. Every trial patient had relapsed after autologous stem cell transplantation, and cohorts A, B and C differed in prior brentuximab vedotin exposure. The library was obtained by the immunoSEQ multiplex PCR assay. TCRdb obtained this table from immuneACCESS and retained in-frame rearrangements with V and J assigned. These tables miss some clones; where compared with another copy, unresolved V genes account for less than half of the shortfall, and the remainder is unexplained. The sample table contains tens of thousands of clones; only one count was recorded for roughly nine tenths of them. Of the sample, over 12% is held by the ten largest clones.

This sample comprised peripheral blood mononuclear cells (PBMCs), obtained at baseline. Receptors were obtained from a human donor with classical Hodgkin lymphoma.

This clone was picked up one time. The rearrangement links TRBV5-4 to TRBJ1-2; D gene unclear. This CDR3 is 15 amino acids long. Germline CDR1 is SGHNT and CDR2 is YYREEE (reference sequence). V was cut by 3 bases and J by 2 bases, with 14 bases left in between. The DNA for the CDR3 is TGTGCCAGCAGCTACCTGTGGGAGGCCAACTATGGCTACACCTTC. Residues: CASSYLWEANYGYTF.

The table lists this clone with a count of one. The rearrangement uses TRBV5-6 and TRBJ1-1; unclear D gene. The ends were cut back, 4 bases at V and 5 bases at J, with 15 bases in the middle. This CDR3 is built from 14 residues. The V gene's germline CDR1 is SGHDT and CDR2 YYEEEE. The CDR3 DNA is TGTGCCAGCAGCAACGGACCTAGCCGTACTGAAGCTTTCTTT. Residues: CASSNGPSRTEAFF.

This clone occurred once. The gene calls are TRBV19 and TRBJ1-5, with 9 bases matching TRBD1. After removal of 6 bases from V and 2 bases from J, the junction contained 5 bases not matched to a gene. CDR3 size: 15 residues. Germline V gives CDR1 LNHDA, CDR2 SQIVND (reference sequence). The CDR3 is CASSGTGTGNQPQHF. The CDR3 nucleotides read TGTGCCAGTAGCGGGACAGGGACGGGCAATCAGCCCCAGCATTTT. Together with reference TRBV19 and TRBJ1-5, the CDR3 gives the full variable domain: DGGITQSPKYLFRKEGQNVTLSCEQNLNHDAMYWYRQDPGQGLRLIYYSQIVNDFQKGDIAEGYSVSREKKESFPLTVTSAQKNPTAFYLCASSGTGTGNQPQHFGDGTRLSIL.

This chain connects TRBV14 to TRBJ2-3; TRBD2 might be the D (5 bases). In germline, CDR1 is SGHDN, CDR2 FVKESK. The CDR3 consists of 14 residues. Trimming shortened V by 1 base and J by 6 bases, and 11 bases separated the two germline ends. In nucleotides, the CDR3 is TGTGCCAGCAGCCAAGGGCCCGGCGGGGATACGCAGTATTTT. This sequence encodes CASSQGPGGDTQYF.

This clone was picked up a small number of times. The chain has TRBV5-6 and TRBJ1-2, with 7 bases identical to TRBD1. The CDR3 consists of 15 residues. The germline V gene has CDR1 SGHDT and CDR2 YYEEEE. Trimming at V came to 0 bases and at J to 4 bases, leaving 6 bases not matched to a gene. CDR3 nucleotide sequence: TGTGCCAGCAGCTTGGGACAGGGTGGTCCCTATGGCTACACCTTC. Protein sequence: CASSLGQGGPYGYTF.